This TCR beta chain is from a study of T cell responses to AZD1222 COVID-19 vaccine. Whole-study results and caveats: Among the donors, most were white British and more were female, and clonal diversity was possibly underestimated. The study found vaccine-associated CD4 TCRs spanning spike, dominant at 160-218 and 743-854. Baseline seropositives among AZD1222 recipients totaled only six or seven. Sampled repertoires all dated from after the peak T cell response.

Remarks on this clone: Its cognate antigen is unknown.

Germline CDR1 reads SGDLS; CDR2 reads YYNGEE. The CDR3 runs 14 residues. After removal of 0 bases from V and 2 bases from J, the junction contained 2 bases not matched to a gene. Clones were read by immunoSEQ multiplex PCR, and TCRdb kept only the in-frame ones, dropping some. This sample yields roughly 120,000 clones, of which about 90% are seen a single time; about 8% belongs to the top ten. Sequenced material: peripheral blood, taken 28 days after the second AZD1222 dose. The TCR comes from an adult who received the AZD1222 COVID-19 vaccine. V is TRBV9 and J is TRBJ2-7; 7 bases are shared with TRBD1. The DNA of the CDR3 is TGTGCCAGCAGCGTAGGTGACAGGGCCTACGAGCAGTACTTC. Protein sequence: CASSVGDRAYEQYF.